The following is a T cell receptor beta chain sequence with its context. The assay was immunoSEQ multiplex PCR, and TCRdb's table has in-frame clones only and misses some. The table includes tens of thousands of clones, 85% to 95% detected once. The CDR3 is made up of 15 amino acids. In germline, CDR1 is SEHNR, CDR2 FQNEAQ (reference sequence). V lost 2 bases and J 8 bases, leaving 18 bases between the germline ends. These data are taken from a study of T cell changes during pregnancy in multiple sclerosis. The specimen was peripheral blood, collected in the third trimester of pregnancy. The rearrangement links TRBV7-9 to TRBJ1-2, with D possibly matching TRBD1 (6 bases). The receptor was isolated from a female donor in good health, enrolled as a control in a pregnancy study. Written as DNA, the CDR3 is TGTGCCAGCAGCTTATCCAGACAGGCCTTAGGAGGCTACACCTTC. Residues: CASSLSRQALGGYTF.